This is a list of T cell receptor beta chains from one sample in a study of blood T cells in healthy people across ages. TCRdb processed the 5' RACE reads anew with MiXCR; each CDR3 protein has one entry. The table includes some 640,000 distinct CDR3 sequences, roughly 31% detected once. The sequenced material came from blood. These TCRs come from an elderly woman in good health. Each CDR3 is given with its conserved first and last residue. The order of the fields is CDR3 DNA, CDR3 protein, clone size, D gene, J gene, V gene. The D gene is left open where the match is weak. The size entry is marked missing in some rows and otherwise reads once, few, many or a size class.

CDR3nt: TGCGCCAGCAGCTTGACAGCGGGGGGCTACAATGAGCAGTTCTTC
CDR3aa: CASSLTAGGYNEQFF
abundance: many
d_gene: TRBD2
j_gene: TRBJ2-1
v_gene: TRBV5-1

CDR3nt: TGCAGTGCTAGAGATATCACAGGGGGCTTTACCAACTATGGCTACACCTTC
CDR3aa: CSARDITGGFTNYGYTF
abundance: once
d_gene: TRBD1
j_gene: TRBJ1-2
v_gene: TRBV20-1

CDR3nt: TGCGCCAGCAGTTTGGAGGGCAGAGAAAGCTACACCTTC
CDR3aa: CASSLEGRESYTF
abundance: many
d_gene: NA
j_gene: TRBJ1-2
v_gene: TRBV5-1

CDR3nt: TGTGCCAGCAGTTTTTCAGGTGCTGAAGCTTTCTTT
CDR3aa: CASSFSGAEAFF
abundance: few
d_gene: NA
j_gene: TRBJ1-1
v_gene: TRBV12-3/TRBV12-4

CDR3nt: TGCGCCAGCGCCAGGTCTGCGGGCACCGGGGAGCTGTTTTTT
CDR3aa: CASARSAGTGELFF
abundance: NA
d_gene: NA
j_gene: TRBJ2-2
v_gene: TRBV4-1

CDR3nt: TGTGCCAGCAGCGTACGGGGGGGGGTAGGGGAGCAGTACTTC
CDR3aa: CASSVRGGVGEQYF
abundance: few
d_gene: TRBD2
j_gene: TRBJ2-7
v_gene: TRBV9

CDR3nt: TGTGCCAGCAGCTTAGGCGGGACAGGGGGGTCCTACGAGCAGTACTTC
CDR3aa: CASSLGGTGGSYEQYF
abundance: many
d_gene: TRBD1
j_gene: TRBJ2-7
v_gene: TRBV13

CDR3nt: TGTGCCAGCAGCCGAGGGGTGGCAGGGACGGATCAGCCCCAGCATTTT
CDR3aa: CASSRGVAGTDQPQHF
abundance: few
d_gene: NA
j_gene: TRBJ1-5
v_gene: TRBV12-3/TRBV12-4

CDR3nt: TGTGCCAGCAGCTTAGCGGCCAGCTACAATGAGCAGTTCTTC
CDR3aa: CASSLAASYNEQFF
abundance: once
d_gene: NA
j_gene: TRBJ2-1
v_gene: TRBV7-2

CDR3nt: TGCAGTGCTCTCCAAGGAAACTATGGCTACACCTTC
CDR3aa: CSALQGNYGYTF
abundance: NA
d_gene: NA
j_gene: TRBJ1-2
v_gene: TRBV20-1

CDR3nt: TGTGCCAGCAGCTTACTCACGGACAGGGACACTGAAGCTTTCTTT
CDR3aa: CASSLLTDRDTEAFF
abundance: many
d_gene: TRBD1
j_gene: TRBJ1-1
v_gene: TRBV7-9

CDR3nt: TGCAGTGCTAGATGGCCAGCGGGGGGGCGGGGGACCCAGTACTTC
CDR3aa: CSARWPAGGRGTQYF
abundance: NA
d_gene: TRBD2
j_gene: TRBJ2-5
v_gene: TRBV20-1

CDR3nt: TGTGCCAGCAGTTACACCGCTACCGACTATGGCTACACCTTC
CDR3aa: CASSYTATDYGYTF
abundance: many
d_gene: NA
j_gene: TRBJ1-2
v_gene: TRBV6-5

CDR3nt: TGTGCCACCAGTGATACGTCAGGGGCCAAGCCTTGGGAGCAGTACTTC
CDR3aa: CATSDTSGAKPWEQYF
abundance: many
d_gene: NA
j_gene: TRBJ2-7
v_gene: TRBV24-1

CDR3nt: TGTGCCAGCAGCCAGGGCAGCCGCACAGATACGCAGTATTTT
CDR3aa: CASSQGSRTDTQYF
abundance: many
d_gene: NA
j_gene: TRBJ2-3
v_gene: TRBV3-1

CDR3nt: TGCGCCAGCAGCCAAGGTGGAGGGACTTTGCAAGAGACCCAGTACTTC
CDR3aa: CASSQGGGTLQETQYF
abundance: many
d_gene: NA
j_gene: TRBJ2-5
v_gene: TRBV4-1

CDR3nt: TGCAGCGTTGAAGAAGGACGAGGAGGGGAAAACATTCAGTACTTC
CDR3aa: CSVEEGRGGENIQYF
abundance: many
d_gene: NA
j_gene: TRBJ2-4
v_gene: TRBV29-1

CDR3nt: TGCGCCAGCAGCGCCAGTCCTAGCGGGGGGGCCAATGAGCAGTTCTTC
CDR3aa: CASSASPSGGANEQFF
abundance: many
d_gene: TRBD2
j_gene: TRBJ2-1
v_gene: TRBV5-1

CDR3nt: TGTGCCAGCAGCGTAGGACGGGTTAACTATGGCTACACCTTC
CDR3aa: CASSVGRVNYGYTF
abundance: many
d_gene: NA
j_gene: TRBJ1-2
v_gene: TRBV9

CDR3nt: TGTGCCAGCAGTGAGGCGGGGGACAGGGGCTTCTACGAGCAGTACTTC
CDR3aa: CASSEAGDRGFYEQYF
abundance: many
d_gene: TRBD1
j_gene: TRBJ2-7
v_gene: TRBV25-1

CDR3nt: TGTGCCAGCAGTTACTCAGCCCCCACCAGGCCCTTATCCTACGAGCAGTACTTC
CDR3aa: CASSYSAPTRPLSYEQYF
abundance: many
d_gene: NA
j_gene: TRBJ2-7
v_gene: TRBV6-5

CDR3nt: TGTGCCAGCCAGGGAGCGTATGGCTACACCTTC
CDR3aa: CASQGAYGYTF
abundance: few
d_gene: NA
j_gene: TRBJ1-2
v_gene: TRBV2

CDR3nt: TGCGCCAGCAGCCAAGAAGCGGGGGGTTGGGATACGCAGTATTTT
CDR3aa: CASSQEAGGWDTQYF
abundance: many
d_gene: TRBD2
j_gene: TRBJ2-3
v_gene: TRBV4-3

CDR3nt: TGCAGTGCTGGGCGGGCTAGCGAAATACAAGAGACCCAGTACTTC
CDR3aa: CSAGRASEIQETQYF
abundance: many
d_gene: NA
j_gene: TRBJ2-5
v_gene: TRBV20-1

CDR3nt: TGTGCCAGCAGCTTAGCCGTGTGGCAGGGGTCAGATACGCAGTATTTT
CDR3aa: CASSLAVWQGSDTQYF
abundance: many
d_gene: NA
j_gene: TRBJ2-3
v_gene: TRBV11-1

CDR3nt: TGTGCCTGGAGGCCGGGACAGAGAAACACTGAAGCTTTCTTT
CDR3aa: CAWRPGQRNTEAFF
abundance: few
d_gene: TRBD1
j_gene: TRBJ1-1
v_gene: TRBV30

CDR3nt: TGTGCCACCAGGACAGGACCAAATGAAAAACTGTTTTTT
CDR3aa: CATRTGPNEKLFF
abundance: few
d_gene: TRBD1
j_gene: TRBJ1-4
v_gene: TRBV7-9

CDR3nt: TGCAGTGCTAGGAAGTCCGGGAATAATAATTCACCCCTCCACTTT
CDR3aa: CSARKSGNNNSPLHF
abundance: many
d_gene: NA
j_gene: TRBJ1-6
v_gene: TRBV20-1

CDR3nt: TGTGCCACCAGTGACGCCCGGGAGGCAGGGGGGCGGATGGAGCAGTTCTTC
CDR3aa: CATSDAREAGGRMEQFF
abundance: NA
d_gene: NA
j_gene: TRBJ2-1
v_gene: TRBV24-1

CDR3nt: TGTGCCAGCAGTGCCCTGCCGGGACGGCAGAGCCATACGCAGTATTTT
CDR3aa: CASSALPGRQSHTQYF
abundance: many
d_gene: NA
j_gene: TRBJ2-3
v_gene: TRBV2

CDR3nt: TGTGCCTGGAGTGTAACCCCCCGCCAGGAATACTATAATAATTCACCCCTCCACTTT
CDR3aa: CAWSVTPRQEYYNNSPLHF
abundance: NA
d_gene: NA
j_gene: TRBJ1-6
v_gene: TRBV30

CDR3nt: TGTGCCAGCAGTTTGACAGGGGCGGTCAATGAGCAGTTCTTC
CDR3aa: CASSLTGAVNEQFF
abundance: many
d_gene: TRBD1
j_gene: TRBJ2-1
v_gene: TRBV25-1

CDR3nt: TGTGCCAGTCGCGCCCCGGGACAGGGGGCTACAGATACGCAGTATTTT
CDR3aa: CASRAPGQGATDTQYF
abundance: NA
d_gene: TRBD1
j_gene: TRBJ2-3
v_gene: TRBV19

CDR3nt: TGTGCCAGCAGCCCGAGGGGGGGGGGCGGACGAGAGCAGTACTTC
CDR3aa: CASSPRGGGGREQYF
abundance: many
d_gene: NA
j_gene: TRBJ2-7
v_gene: TRBV7-2

CDR3nt: TGTGCCTGGAGGCCACCGGGACTAGCGAGAGTCCATGAGCAGTTCTTC
CDR3aa: CAWRPPGLARVHEQFF
abundance: few
d_gene: TRBD2
j_gene: TRBJ2-1
v_gene: TRBV30

CDR3nt: TGTGCCAGCAGCTCCCTCTACACAGATACGCAGTATTTT
CDR3aa: CASSSLYTDTQYF
abundance: many
d_gene: NA
j_gene: TRBJ2-3
v_gene: TRBV7-2

CDR3nt: TGTGCCAGCAGTTTAGGGGGGGGCTCAGATACGGAGTATTTT
CDR3aa: CASSLGGGSDTEYF
abundance: NA
d_gene: NA
j_gene: TRBJ2-3
v_gene: TRBV12-3/TRBV12-4

CDR3nt: TGTGCCAGCAGCTTCTCGGGACTAGCGGTATACAATGAGCAGTTCTTC
CDR3aa: CASSFSGLAVYNEQFF
abundance: NA
d_gene: TRBD2
j_gene: TRBJ2-1
v_gene: TRBV5-6